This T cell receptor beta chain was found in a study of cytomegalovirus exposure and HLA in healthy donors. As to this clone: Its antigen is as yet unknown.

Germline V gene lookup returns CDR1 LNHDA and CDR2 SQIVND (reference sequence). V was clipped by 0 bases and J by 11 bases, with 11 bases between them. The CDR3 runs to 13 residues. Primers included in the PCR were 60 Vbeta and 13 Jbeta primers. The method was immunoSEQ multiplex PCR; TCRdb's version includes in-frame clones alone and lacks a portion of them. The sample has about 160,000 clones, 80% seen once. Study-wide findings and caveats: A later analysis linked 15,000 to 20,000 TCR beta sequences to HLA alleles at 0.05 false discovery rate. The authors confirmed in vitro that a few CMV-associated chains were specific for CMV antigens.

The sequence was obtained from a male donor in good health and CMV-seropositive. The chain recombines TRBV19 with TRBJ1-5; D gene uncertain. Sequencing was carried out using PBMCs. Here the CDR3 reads CASSIDRAGTQHF. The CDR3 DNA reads TGTGCCAGTAGTATAGACCGGGCCGGGACCCAGCATTTT.